The 7 T cell receptor beta chains presented below share a single source sample, sequenced in a study of T cell repertoires in cytomegalovirus infection. TCRdb used MiXCR to reprocess the reads, holding one entry per CDR3 protein. Altogether about 890,000 distinct CDR3 sequences are present, around a third being singletons, with the ten largest covering 11% to 15%. Antigen specificity for these receptors is unknown. The sample was cultured CD8+ T cells from PBMCs, taken from culture after CMV antigen stimulation. The receptors stem from a human donor in good health (CMV status not recorded). Some clones in this sample may be carry-over from other donors' samples.

The CDR3 sequence is CASSRGTVSYNSPLHF. CDR3 sequence (DNA): TGTGCCAGCAGCCGCGGGACAGTCTCCTATAATTCACCCCTCCACTTT. This rearrangement joins TRBV12-3 or TRBV12-4 to TRBJ1-6; 7 bases are shared with TRBD1. This CDR3 contains 16 residues. J gave up 0 bases and V 6 bases, and 5 bases lay outside the gene matches.

This clonotype was counted at least ten times. The rearrangement joins TRBV12-5 to TRBJ1-2; D is uncertain. The CDR3 contains 13 residues. Germline V lookup: CDR1 LGHNT, CDR2 FRNRAP. Trimming left V 6 bases short and J 3 bases short, with 11 bases between. CDR3 bases: TGTGCTAGTGGAGGAGCTGAGTACTATGGCTACACCTTC. This sequence encodes CASGGAEYYGYTF. The whole variable domain, remainder taken from reference TRBV12-5 and TRBJ1-2, is DARVTQTPRHKVTEMGQEVTMRCQPILGHNTVFWYRQTMMQGLELLAYFRNRAPLDDSGMPKDRFSAEMPDATLATLKIQPSEPRDSAVYFCASGGAEYYGYTFGSGTRLTVV.

This clonotype has a handful of counts. The CDR3 spells CASSYYGTAGDTQYF. The CDR3 nucleotides are TGTGCCAGCAGTTACTACGGGACAGCAGGAGATACGCAGTATTTT. This rearrangement joins TRBV6-5 to TRBJ2-3; 7 bases line up with TRBD1. The germline gives CDR1 MNHEY, CDR2 SVGAGI. This CDR3 has 15 residues. The V and J ends lost 1 base and 5 bases, in that order; junction bases with no gene match: 6.

This clonotype was found many times. The chain uses TRBV7-4 and TRBJ2-2; 7 bases fit TRBD1. The ends lost 1 base at V and 2 bases at J; junction bases unmatched: 10. The CDR3 length is 18 residues. CDR1 is SGHVT, CDR2 SQSDAQ, per germline. The CDR3 here is CASSLVPPTGPNTGELFF. The CDR3 region has the DNA TGTGCCAGCAGCTTAGTCCCCCCGACAGGGCCAAACACCGGGGAGCTGTTTTTT.

J is TRBJ2-4 and V is TRBV14; D possibly uses TRBD1 or TRBD2 (5 bases each). Trimming pared 4 bases from V and 3 bases from J, leaving 16 bases between. Germline CDR1 reads SGHDN; CDR2 reads FVKESK. CDR3 size: 16 residues. The chain's CDR3 is CASSPKEGRDKNIQYF. CDR3 DNA sequence: TGTGCCAGCAGCCCGAAAGAGGGGCGAGACAAAAACATTCAGTACTTC.

This clonotype was detected ten times or more. CDR3 DNA: TGTGCCAGCAGCTTAAAACAGGGACAGGCGAACAATGAGCAGTTCTTC. As protein: CASSLKQGQANNEQFF. J is TRBJ2-1 and V is TRBV7-6; TRBD1 aligns across 8 bases. Losses at the gene ends were 2 bases for V and 5 bases for J; bases not matched to a gene: 8. The CDR3 spans 16 residues. The germline V gene has CDR1 SGHVS and CDR2 FNYEAQ.

This clonotype appeared many times. CDR3 sequence reads: CASRPRTSASYNEQFF. In DNA form, the CDR3 reads TGTGCCAGCAGGCCACGGACATCCGCCTCCTACAATGAGCAGTTCTTC. The genes are TRBV12-3 or TRBV12-4 and TRBJ2-1; possible D gene TRBD1, 5 bases. CDR3 length: 16 residues. Trimming pared 6 bases from V and 0 bases from J, leaving 15 bases between.